The clone carrying this TCR beta chain was recorded only once. The length of the CDR3 is 15 residues. Germline assignment: CDR1 WSHSY and CDR2 SAAADI. V gave up 8 bases and J gave up 7 bases; unmatched junction bases: 10. Data came from immunoSEQ multiplex PCR; TCRdb stores just in-frame clones and leaves some out. The sample consists of roughly 130,000 clones, roughly 90% of them appearing once. These data originate in a study of control samples from healthy donors and cancer patients. The sequenced material came from blood. J is TRBJ1-6 and V is TRBV10-2; 8 bases are shared with TRBD1. The TCR comes from a young man in good health. The CDR3 here is CASGAGTGNNSPLHF. In DNA form, the CDR3 reads TGCGCCAGCGGAGCCGGGACAGGAAACAATTCACCCCTCCACTTT.